This T cell receptor beta chain was captured by sequencing in a study of early T cells in non-severe SARS-CoV-2 infection. The overall study: The authors sequenced bulk RNA from unsorted whole blood, leaving chains unpaired.

V was pared by 4 bases and J by 0 bases, with 11 bases of the junction left unmatched. CDR3 length equals 18 residues. CDR1 is SNHLY, CDR2 FYNNEI, per germline. This clonotype occurred many times. Its antigen is unidentified. Researchers attached unique molecular identifiers to individual cDNA molecules. TCRdb analysed the 5' RACE reads with MiXCR anew, one entry per CDR3 protein. The repertoire includes about 60,000 distinct CDR3 sequences, roughly 13% of them detected once, and approximately 9.8% sits in the top ten. Study-wide results and limits: VDJdb matching skewed toward anti-spike CD8 responses, missing private and CD4 specificities.

The chain recombines TRBV2 with TRBJ2-1; 8 bases map to TRBD2. The clonotype originates from an adult who was a healthcare worker with PCR-confirmed SARS-CoV-2 infection or an uninfected control (not recorded which). Sequencing was performed on whole blood. CDR3 sequence (DNA): TGTGCCAGCAGTGTCAGCACAGTGAGCGGGAGCTCCTACAATGAGCAGTTCTTC. Protein sequence: CASSVSTVSGSSYNEQFF. The complete variable domain, with remaining parts taken from reference TRBV2 and TRBJ2-1, reads EPEVTQTPSHQVTQMGQEVILRCVPISNHLYFYWYRQILGQKVEFLVSFYNNEISEKSEIFDDQFSVERPDGSNFTLKIRSTKLEDSAMYFCASSVSTVSGSSYNEQFFGPGTRLTVL.